The present TCR beta chain was sequenced within a study of blood T cell repertoires in COVID-19. About the research overall: COVID-19 samples, acute and convalescent, were from the United States, Italy and Spain. In each case, the material was cDNA or gDNA derived from T cells, B-cell-depleted T cells, or PBMCs.

The CDR3 runs to 19 residues. In the original workflow: Nucleated cell number was recorded as an estimate derived from reference gene primer amplification. The method was immunoSEQ multiplex PCR; TCRdb's version includes in-frame clones alone and lacks a portion of them. D and trimming come from the DNA, and the V and J calls and clone size come from that table. The sample consists of 50,000 to 60,000 clones, roughly 90% of them appearing once. The source of this sequence is a woman of 80 years or more with acute or convalescent COVID-19. This rearrangement joins TRBV21-1 to TRBJ1-3; TRBD1 is taken as the D call from the table, unchecked against the DNA. TRBV21-1 counts as a pseudogene. Sequenced input: peripheral blood. The CDR3 protein is CASSKKWDRMAGPGNTIYF. The CDR3 nucleotides are TGTGCCAGCAGCAAAAAATGGGATCGGATGGCAGGGCCGGGAAACACCATATATTTT.